This TCR beta chain is from a study of glioma-infiltrating T cells. This clonotype came up a few times. Its antigen is unidentified. Using RNA template, CDR3s of TCR alpha and beta were amplified with iRepertoire arm-PCR. Input was roughly 95-400 ng of tissue mRNA or PBMC total RNA. A single record per CDR3 protein comes from TCRdb applying MiXCR to the multiplex PCR reads. The sample shows under 20,000 distinct CDR3 sequences, over 45% of them seen only once. V dropped 1 base and J dropped 7; count of bases not matched to a gene: 3. Per germline, CDR1 GTSNPN and CDR2 SVGIG (reference sequence). The CDR3 has 14 amino acids. Notes on the study in general: Above-expected tissue-blood divergence occurred in all gliomas, most in low-grade ones. Only very few CDR3 sequences appeared in both tissue and blood.

This clonotype originated in a human donor with low-grade glioma or glioblastoma, undergoing nonglioma brain surgery, or in good health (not recorded which). This chain uses TRBV30 with TRBJ1-4, with 10 bases identical to TRBD1. Material: glioma tissue, nonneoplastic brain tissue, or PBMCs (not recorded which). Written as DNA, the CDR3 is TGTGCCTGGAGTGAGGGACAGGGGCCTGAAAAACTGTTTTTT. Protein: CAWSEGQGPEKLFF.